This T cell receptor beta chain was profiled in a study of blood T cell repertoires in COVID-19. Study-wide context: Samples came from the United States, Italy and Spain, spanning acute and convalescent COVID-19.

Repertoires were generated with immunoSEQ multiplex PCR, while TCRdb's copy carries only in-frame clones and drops some. In the table there are approximately 280,000 clones, around 89% of which are singletons. The J segment lost 5 bases and the V segment lost 0 bases, leaving 9 bases of the junction unmatched. CDR1 SEHNR and CDR2 FQNEAQ come from the germline V gene (reference sequence). The CDR3 is 17 residues long. This clonotype was obtained from a woman aged 60 to 75 with acute or convalescent COVID-19. The sequenced material came from peripheral blood. The V gene is TRBV7-9, the J gene TRBJ1-1; 10 nucleotides agree with TRBD1. CDR3 DNA sequence: TGTGCCAGCAGCTTAGCCGGGACAGGGGTTACGGGGACTGAAGCTTTCTTT. Its protein is CASSLAGTGVTGTEAFF.